These 27 T cell receptor beta chains came from one sample sequenced in a study of T cell responses to AZD1222 COVID-19 vaccine (dated by TCRdb to 2020 to 2022). The time point label, as the study defines it: about 28 days (+/-7) after the second vaccine dose. Explained via the paper, the treatment or condition label denotes: meningococcal conjugate vaccine given as trial control. Libraries were prepared through the immunoSEQ multiplex PCR assay. TCRdb retrieved this table from immuneACCESS and kept in-frame rearrangements only. Not all clones are present; in checked studies, unresolved V genes account for under half, and no reason is known for the remainder. The sample includes about 66,000 clones, with 85% to 90% observed a single time. Together, the top ten hold approximately 5% of the sample. Sequenced here: peripheral blood, sampled 28 days after the second dose of the MenACWY control vaccine. The receptors were sampled from an adult who received the MenACWY meningococcal vaccine as a control.

The chain couples TRBV23-1 to TRBJ2-4, with 7 positions matching TRBD1. TRBV23-1 is labeled an ORF, and its function is uncertain. This CDR3 has 15 residues. Trimming took 7 bases from V and 1 from J; bases not matched to a gene: 7. The DNA of the CDR3 is TGCGCCAGCACTCAGGGGGAATCGGCCAAAAACATTCAGTACTTC. Encoded protein: CASTQGESAKNIQYF.

A few counts support this clone. The V gene is TRBV11-2, the J gene TRBJ2-7; D unclear. Trimming removed 0 bases from V and 1 base from J, with 13 bases in between. The germline V gene has CDR1 SGHAT and CDR2 FQNNGV. CDR3 length: 16 amino acids. CDR3 sequence: CASSLEVRHRSYEQYF. The DNA for the CDR3 is TGTGCCAGCAGCTTAGAGGTACGACACCGATCCTACGAGCAGTACTTC.

The J gene is TRBJ2-1, the V gene TRBV12-3 or TRBV12-4; TRBD2 is a possible D gene (5 bases). CDR3 length: 13 residues. V gave up 3 bases and J gave up 10 bases, with 13 bases separating them. CDR3 sequence: CASSFRHGGEQFF. The CDR3 coding sequence is TGTGCCAGCAGTTTTCGACATGGAGGCGAGCAGTTCTTC.

The rearrangement links TRBV6-1 to TRBJ1-2; D possibly corresponds to TRBD1 (5 bases). Germline V lookup: CDR1 MNHNS, CDR2 SASEGT. With 4 bases removed from V and 5 bases from J, the gap between germline ends came to 26 bases. There are 18 residues in the CDR3. Here the CDR3 DNA reads TGTGCCAGCAGTGCCCGGGACCCAGTACTCTCTGGATGGTATGGCTACACCTTC. Its protein is CASSARDPVLSGWYGYTF.

The chain uses TRBV29-1 and TRBJ2-5, with D unresolved. Germline loops: CDR1 SQVTM, CDR2 ANQGSEA. The CDR3 loop spans 16 amino acids. V was trimmed by 1 base and J by 7 bases, leaving 22 bases between them. The CDR3 loop is CSVEGVVVSGVGTQYF. CDR3 nucleotides: TGCAGCGTTGAAGGAGTGGTAGTCAGTGGGGTTGGGACCCAGTACTTC.

The V gene is TRBV30, the J gene TRBJ1-5; D is unclear. The CDR3 has 14 amino acids. Trimming removed 1 base at V and 1 base at J, with 8 bases between. CDR1 and CDR2 from the germline V gene are GTSNPN and SVGIG (reference sequence). CDR3 sequence (DNA): TGTGCCTGGAGTGGTGGTAGGAGCAATCAGCCCCAGCATTTT. Protein product: CAWSGGRSNQPQHF.

This clone was counted a few times. J is TRBJ1-2 and V is TRBV30; 11 bases align to TRBD1. CDR1 is GTSNPN, CDR2 SVGIG, per germline (reference sequence). The V segment lost 0 bases and the J segment 4 bases; nucleotides outside the gene matches: 7. The CDR3 spans 16 residues. The CDR3 coding sequence is TGTGCCTGGAGTGTACAAAGGACAGGGGGCATCTATGGCTACACCTTC. Translating gives CAWSVQRTGGIYGYTF.

This clone was found once. The rearrangement joins TRBV2 to TRBJ1-4; tentatively, D is TRBD1 (5 bases). Germline values: CDR1 SNHLY, CDR2 FYNNEI. The V end was cut by 6 bases, the J end by 12 bases, with 14 bases between. This CDR3 has 12 amino acids. This CDR3 is CASSELQGQLFF. The CDR3 DNA sequence: TGTGCCAGCAGCGAATTGCAGGGACAACTGTTTTTT.

V and J are TRBV24-1 and TRBJ1-5; D is unclear. The CDR3 has 13 amino acids. Germline V gene sequence: CDR1 KGHDR, CDR2 SFDVKD. Trimming pared 4 bases from V and 0 bases from J, leaving 3 bases between. This chain's CDR3 is CATSDVSNQPQHF. The CDR3 region has the DNA TGTGCCACCAGTGACGTTAGCAATCAGCCCCAGCATTTT.

V usage is TRBV9 and J usage is TRBJ2-3; tentatively, D is TRBD1 (8 bases). This CDR3 comprises 14 residues. Trimming shortened V by 3 bases and J by 6 bases, and 14 bases separated the two germline ends. In germline, CDR1 is SGDLS, CDR2 YYNGEE. CDR3 DNA: TGTGCCAGCAGCGCCACAGGGGGGGAGGATACGCAGTATTTT. This codes for CASSATGGEDTQYF.

The rearrangement joins TRBV5-8 to TRBJ1-1, with a tentative D call TRBD1 (6 bases). The germline V and J ends were trimmed by 4 bases and 0 bases, with 10 bases remaining between them. CDR1 is SGHTS and CDR2 is YDEGEE in the germline V gene. The CDR3 extends over 14 amino acids. The CDR3 nucleotides read TGTGCCAGCAGCACTGGGACATTGAACACTGAAGCTTTCTTT. Protein sequence: CASSTGTLNTEAFF.

This rearrangement joins TRBV5-6 to TRBJ2-7, with a possible D match to TRBD1 (6 bases). This CDR3 contains 13 residues. Germline lookup yields CDR1 SGHDT and CDR2 YYEEEE. Trimming pared 3 bases from V and 6 bases from J, leaving 13 bases between. The CDR3 region is CASSWTALGEQYF. The CDR3, as DNA: TGTGCCAGCAGCTGGACAGCGCTTGGCGAGCAGTACTTC.

The chain has TRBV18 and TRBJ2-3; 11 nucleotides align to TRBD2. Germline lookup yields CDR1 KGHSH and CDR2 LQKENI. V gave up 4 bases and J gave up 1 base; unmatched junction bases: 4. This CDR3 has 16 amino acids. As DNA, the CDR3 is TGTGCCAGCTCACGAACTAGCGGGGGAGGCACAGATACGCAGTATTTT. Translation: CASSRTSGGGTDTQYF.

This clone was detected only once. The chain employs TRBV7-2 and TRBJ2-1; 11 positions match TRBD2. V lost 5 bases and J lost 9; bases outside the gene matches: 9. The CDR3 loop spans 15 amino acids. CDR1 SGHTA and CDR2 FQGNSA come from the germline V gene. This chain's CDR3 is CASSRQLAGVGEQFF. The DNA of the CDR3 is TGTGCCAGCAGCCGCCAACTAGCGGGAGTGGGTGAGCAGTTCTTC.

The rearrangement uses TRBV11-2 and TRBJ2-5; TRBD1 matches at 8 bases. CDR1 is SGHAT and CDR2 is FQNNGV in the germline V gene. The CDR3 spans 13 residues. The trim removed 5 bases at V and 3 bases at J, leaving 2 bases unmatched. CDR3 DNA: TGTGCCAGCAGCCGGGGACAGGAAGAGACCCAGTACTTC. Translated, it gives CASSRGQEETQYF. Drawing the rest from reference TRBV11-2 and TRBJ2-5, the complete variable domain is EAGVAQSPRYKIIEKRQSVAFWCNPISGHATLYWYQQILGQGPKLLIQFQNNGVVDDSQLPKDRFSAERLKGVDSTLKIQPAKLEDSAVYLCASSRGQEETQYFGPGTRLLVL.

This chain joins TRBV6-4 and TRBJ2-7; 7 bases align to TRBD1. There are 15 residues in the CDR3. V dropped 2 bases and J dropped 2; count of bases not matched to a gene: 6. Germline values: CDR1 MRHNA, CDR2 SNTAGT. The CDR3 reads CASSDRDSLPYEQYF. The CDR3 nucleotides read TGTGCCAGCAGTGACCGGGACAGCCTACCCTACGAGCAGTACTTC.

The chain is built from TRBV5-1 and TRBJ1-2, with D possibly TRBD1 on 6 matching bases. Per the germline V gene, CDR1 is SGHRS and CDR2 is YFSETQ. This CDR3 has 12 residues. V lost 4 bases, J lost 7 bases, and 11 bases lay in between. CDR3 sequence (DNA): TGCGCCAGCAGCAGGGACAACGTTGGCTACACCTTC. Its translation: CASSRDNVGYTF.

The chain carries TRBV25-1 and TRBJ1-2; no reliable D call. V lost 4 bases to trimming and J lost 3 bases, with 3 bases between them. Germline V gene data show CDR1 as MGHDK and CDR2 as SYGVNS. The CDR3 has 11 residues. The CDR3 loop is CASSVHYGYTF. In nucleotides, the CDR3 is TGTGCCAGCAGTGTGCACTATGGCTACACCTTC.

V is TRBV18 and J is TRBJ2-7; TRBD2 agrees at 14 bases. Germline CDR1 is KGHSH and CDR2 is LQKENI. V lost 0 bases to trimming and J lost 5 bases; unmatched junction nucleotides: 0. The CDR3 covers 15 residues. The CDR3 DNA reads TGTGCCAGCTCACCACCGGGACTAGCGGGGGACGAGCAGTACTTC. It codes for CASSPPGLAGDEQYF.

The table lists this clone with a count of one. The rearrangement uses TRBV28 and TRBJ1-2, with TRBD1 matching over 8 bases. This CDR3 spans 15 amino acids. J gave up 5 bases and V 4 bases, and 9 bases lay outside the gene matches. Germline lookup yields CDR1 MDHEN and CDR2 SYDVKM. CDR3 region: CASSSSDRELYGYTF. CDR3 DNA: TGTGCCAGCAGTTCATCGGACAGGGAGTTATATGGCTACACCTTC.

This chain joins TRBV2 and TRBJ2-7, with 8 bases fitting TRBD1. The CDR3 has 14 amino acids. CDR1 is SNHLY and CDR2 is FYNNEI in the germline V gene. V gave up 8 bases and J gave up 3 bases; unmatched junction bases: 9. The CDR3 is CASSRQGRNYEQYF. CDR3 bases: TGTGCCAGCTCAAGACAGGGGAGGAACTACGAGCAGTACTTC.

The J gene is TRBJ2-7, the V gene TRBV19; 11 bases line up with TRBD2. Germline V gene data show CDR1 as LNHDA and CDR2 as SQIVND (reference sequence). The ends lost 6 bases at V and 0 bases at J; junction bases unmatched: 4. The CDR3 is 15 amino acids. CDR3 in amino acids: CASSPTSGSSYEQYF. The CDR3 DNA reads as TGTGCCAGTAGCCCTACTAGCGGGAGCTCCTACGAGCAGTACTTC. The entire variable domain, with the rest obtained from reference TRBV19 and TRBJ2-7, is as follows: DGGITQSPKYLFRKEGQNVTLSCEQNLNHDAMYWYRQDPGQGLRLIYYSQIVNDFQKGDIAEGYSVSREKKESFPLTVTSAQKNPTAFYLCASSPTSGSSYEQYFGPGTRLTVT.

This clone appeared a few times. The chain has TRBV27 and TRBJ2-7; D possibly corresponds to TRBD1 (6 bases). V lost 0 bases, J lost 7 bases, and 13 bases lay in between. The CDR3 loop spans 14 amino acids. Germline CDR1 MNHEY, CDR2 SMNVEV (reference sequence). This CDR3 reads CASSLSGAESEQYF. CDR3 nucleotides: TGTGCCAGCAGTTTATCGGGGGCTGAATCAGAGCAGTACTTC.

This chain connects TRBV4-3 to TRBJ1-1; TRBD1 agrees at 10 bases. The CDR3 spans 14 residues. Per germline, CDR1 LGHNA and CDR2 YSLEER. Unmatched junction bases numbered 2, after V lost 4 bases and J lost 3 bases. The CDR3 coding sequence is TGCGCCAGCAGCCCCGGGACAGGGGACACTGAAGCTTTCTTT. Translation gives CASSPGTGDTEAFF.

The chain links TRBV28 to TRBJ2-1; D is perhaps TRBD1 (6 bases). CDR3 length: 11 residues. V lost 6 bases and J lost 12, with 12 bases in between. The germline gives CDR1 MDHEN, CDR2 SYDVKM. The CDR3 nucleotides are TGTGCCAGCAGGTCAACAGGGTCGCAGTTCTTC. Amino acid sequence: CASRSTGSQFF. Based on the CDR3 plus reference TRBV28 and TRBJ2-1, the full variable domain is DVKVTQSSRYLVKRTGEKVFLECVQDMDHENMFWYRQDPGLGLRLIYFSYDVKMKEKGDIPEGYSVSREKKERFSLILESASTNQTSMYLCASRSTGSQFFGPGTRLTVL.

This clone showed up just once. DNA of the CDR3: TGCAGCGGTACTACGTGGGGGGAAGGTGAAGCTTTCTTT. Its translation is CSGTTWGEGEAFF. The chain couples TRBV29-1 to TRBJ1-1, with a tentative D call TRBD1 (5 bases). Germline V gives CDR1 SQVTM, CDR2 ANQGSEA. Trimming removed 7 bases at V and 7 bases at J, with 19 bases between. The CDR3 contains 13 residues.

V usage is TRBV7-8 and J usage is TRBJ2-1, with 8 bases matching TRBD1. CDR3 length: 14 amino acids. CDR1 SGHVS and CDR2 FQNEAQ come from the germline V gene. V dropped 1 base and J dropped 7; count of bases not matched to a gene: 3. The chain's CDR3 is CASSLGQGRNEQFF. CDR3 nucleotides: TGTGCCAGCAGCTTAGGACAGGGGAGGAATGAGCAGTTCTTC. Complete variable domain (other parts from reference TRBV7-8 and TRBJ2-1): GAGVSQSPRYKVAKRGQDVALRCDPISGHVSLFWYQQALGQGPEFLTYFQNEAQLDKSGLPSDRFFAERPEGSVSTLKIQRTQQEDSAVYLCASSLGQGRNEQFFGPGTRLTVL.